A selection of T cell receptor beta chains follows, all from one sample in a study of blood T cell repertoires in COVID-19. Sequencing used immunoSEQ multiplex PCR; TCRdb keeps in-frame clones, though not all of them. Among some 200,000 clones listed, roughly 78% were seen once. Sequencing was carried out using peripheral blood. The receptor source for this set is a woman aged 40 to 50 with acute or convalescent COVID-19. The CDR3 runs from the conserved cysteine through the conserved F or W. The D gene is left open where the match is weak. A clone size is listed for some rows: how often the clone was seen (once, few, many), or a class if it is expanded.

CDR3 protein: CASSQDGASYGYTF
CDR3 DNA: TGCGCCAGCAGCCAAGACGGAGCCTCCTATGGCTACACCTTC
V gene: TRBV4-1
J gene: TRBJ1-2
D gene: NA
clone size: NA

CDR3 protein: CASSLQGRGQPQHF
CDR3 DNA: TGTGCCAGCAGTCTACAGGGTAGAGGACAGCCCCAGCATTTT
V gene: TRBV27
J gene: TRBJ1-5
D gene: NA
clone size: NA

CDR3 protein: CSASPEETQYF
CDR3 DNA: TGCAGTGCTAGTCCCGAAGAGACCCAGTACTTC
V gene: TRBV20-1
J gene: TRBJ2-5
D gene: NA
clone size: NA

CDR3 protein: CASSGQSFGGELFF
CDR3 DNA: TGTGCCAGCAGTGGTCAGTCTTTTGGCGGGGAGCTGTTTTTT
V gene: TRBV6-4
J gene: TRBJ2-2
D gene: NA
clone size: NA

CDR3 protein: CATSTVSEASGAGANVLTF
CDR3 DNA: TGTGCCACCAGTACCGTATCGGAGGCTAGCGGGGCTGGGGCCAACGTCCTGACTTTC
V gene: TRBV24-1
J gene: TRBJ2-6
D gene: TRBD2
clone size: NA

CDR3 protein: CARKGQGIDEQYF
CDR3 DNA: TGTGCCCGTAAGGGGCAGGGGATAGACGAGCAGTACTTC
V gene: TRBV30
J gene: TRBJ2-7
D gene: NA
clone size: NA

CDR3 protein: CATSEPDRPANGYTF
CDR3 DNA: TGTGCCACCAGTGAACCCGACAGACCGGCAAATGGCTACACCTTC
V gene: TRBV24-1
J gene: TRBJ1-2
D gene: NA
clone size: NA

CDR3 protein: CAWQVLANTGELFF
CDR3 DNA: TGTGCCTGGCAGGTCCTGGCGAACACCGGGGAGCTGTTTTTT
V gene: TRBV30
J gene: TRBJ2-2
D gene: NA
clone size: once

CDR3 protein: CASSRAGSQETQYF
CDR3 DNA: TGTGCCAGTAGTCGAGCGGGGTCCCAAGAGACCCAGTACTTC
V gene: TRBV19
J gene: TRBJ2-5
D gene: TRBD2
clone size: NA

CDR3 protein: CASSLNPGGAGGTEAFF
CDR3 DNA: TGTGCCAGCAGCTTGAATCCGGGGGGCGCTGGGGGCACTGAAGCTTTCTTT
V gene: TRBV5-5
J gene: TRBJ1-1
D gene: NA
clone size: NA

CDR3 protein: CASSEGTEQPQHF
CDR3 DNA: TGCGCCAGCAGTGAGGGGACAGAACAGCCCCAGCATTTT
V gene: TRBV10-1
J gene: TRBJ1-5
D gene: TRBD1
clone size: NA

CDR3 protein: CASSPRDNYQPQHF
CDR3 DNA: TGTGCCAGCTCCCCCAGGGATAACTATCAGCCCCAGCATTTT
V gene: TRBV3-1/TRBV3-2
J gene: TRBJ1-5
D gene: NA
clone size: NA

CDR3 protein: CASSPRAGNNEKLFF
CDR3 DNA: TGTGCCAGCAGTCCCCGGGCAGGGAATAATGAAAAACTGTTTTTT
V gene: TRBV11-2
J gene: TRBJ1-4
D gene: NA
clone size: NA

CDR3 protein: CASSPRRSTSGGISYEQYF
CDR3 DNA: TGTGCCAGCAGTCCCCGCAGGTCCACTAGCGGGGGTATCTCCTACGAGCAGTACTTC
V gene: TRBV6-6
J gene: TRBJ2-7
D gene: TRBD2
clone size: NA

CDR3 protein: CASNQGGFTGEQYF
CDR3 DNA: TGTGCCAGCAATCAGGGAGGGTTTACGGGCGAGCAGTACTTC
V gene: TRBV2
J gene: TRBJ2-7
D gene: TRBD2
clone size: NA

CDR3 protein: CASSLAGGGSYGYTF
CDR3 DNA: TGCGCCAGCAGCTTGGCAGGGGGCGGGAGCTATGGCTACACCTTC
V gene: TRBV5-1
J gene: TRBJ1-2
D gene: TRBD1
clone size: NA

CDR3 protein: CASSFGRDYEQFF
CDR3 DNA: TGTGCCAGCAGTTTTGGGCGGGACTATGAGCAGTTCTTC
V gene: TRBV12-3/TRBV12-4
J gene: TRBJ2-1
D gene: NA
clone size: NA

CDR3 protein: CASSLRDRGLPLHF
CDR3 DNA: TGTGCCAGCAGTCTCCGGGACAGGGGGTTGCCCCTCCACTTT
V gene: TRBV6-5
J gene: TRBJ1-6
D gene: TRBD1
clone size: NA

CDR3 protein: CATSPRGGLASNEQFF
CDR3 DNA: TGTGCCACCAGTCCTAGGGGGGGACTAGCTTCCAATGAGCAGTTCTTC
V gene: TRBV15
J gene: TRBJ2-1
D gene: TRBD2
clone size: NA

CDR3 protein: CATSRDLEYTEAFF
CDR3 DNA: TGTGCCACCAGCAGAGATCTAGAGTACACTGAAGCTTTCTTT
V gene: TRBV15
J gene: TRBJ1-1
D gene: NA
clone size: NA

CDR3 protein: CASSYSGNYEQYF
CDR3 DNA: TGTGCCAGCAGTTATTCGGGTAACTACGAGCAGTACTTC
V gene: TRBV6-2/TRBV6-3
J gene: TRBJ2-7
D gene: NA
clone size: NA

CDR3 protein: CASSLTGGDGYTF
CDR3 DNA: TGTGCCAGCAGCTTAACTGGGGGCGATGGCTACACCTTC
V gene: TRBV7-2
J gene: TRBJ1-2
D gene: NA
clone size: once

CDR3 protein: CASSTSTEAFF
CDR3 DNA: TGTGCCAGCAGTACTAGCACTGAAGCTTTCTTT
V gene: TRBV12-3/TRBV12-4
J gene: TRBJ1-1
D gene: NA
clone size: NA

CDR3 protein: CATSSWGSSGRWAGELFF
CDR3 DNA: TGTGCCACCAGCAGTTGGGGTTCTAGCGGGAGGTGGGCCGGGGAGCTGTTTTTT
V gene: TRBV15
J gene: TRBJ2-2
D gene: TRBD2
clone size: NA

CDR3 protein: CAWSLGQGGYGYTF
CDR3 DNA: TGTGCCTGGAGTTTAGGACAGGGCGGCTATGGCTACACCTTC
V gene: TRBV30
J gene: TRBJ1-2
D gene: TRBD1
clone size: NA

CDR3 protein: CASSWGQRNSPLHF
CDR3 DNA: TGTGCCAGCAGTTGGGGACAGAGGAATTCACCCCTCCACTTT
V gene: TRBV27
J gene: TRBJ1-6
D gene: TRBD1
clone size: NA

CDR3 protein: CASSSGVQKDTQYF
CDR3 DNA: TGTGCCAGCAGTTCGGGAGTGCAAAAAGATACGCAGTATTTT
V gene: TRBV27
J gene: TRBJ2-3
D gene: NA
clone size: NA

CDR3 protein: CASSFGVVAGRDGYTF
CDR3 DNA: TGTGCCAGCAGTTTCGGGGTAGTCGCGGGCCGCGATGGCTACACCTTC
V gene: TRBV27
J gene: TRBJ1-2
D gene: NA
clone size: NA

CDR3 protein: CASSQPGTAQETQYF
CDR3 DNA: TGTGCCAGCAGCCAGCCGGGGACAGCTCAAGAGACCCAGTACTTC
V gene: TRBV7-8
J gene: TRBJ2-5
D gene: TRBD1
clone size: once

CDR3 protein: CASSLAPSSYNEQFF
CDR3 DNA: TGCGCCAGCAGCCTCGCACCGAGCTCCTACAATGAGCAGTTCTTC
V gene: TRBV5-1
J gene: TRBJ2-1
D gene: NA
clone size: NA

CDR3 protein: CAISDPGASGNTIYF
CDR3 DNA: TGTGCCATCAGTGACCCAGGGGCGAGCGGAAACACCATATATTTT
V gene: TRBV10-3
J gene: TRBJ1-3
D gene: NA
clone size: once

CDR3 protein: CASSTIAGVLSHNEQFF
CDR3 DNA: TGTGCCAGCAGCACTATAGCGGGAGTGCTAAGCCACAATGAGCAGTTCTTC
V gene: TRBV11-2
J gene: TRBJ2-1
D gene: TRBD2
clone size: NA

CDR3 protein: CASSRQGGEQYF
CDR3 DNA: TGTGCCAGCAGCCGACAGGGGGGGGAGCAGTACTTC
V gene: TRBV6-5
J gene: TRBJ2-7
D gene: TRBD1
clone size: NA

CDR3 protein: CAIRPGGSGETQYF
CDR3 DNA: TGTGCCATCAGGCCCGGTGGTAGCGGAGAGACCCAGTACTTC
V gene: TRBV10-3
J gene: TRBJ2-5
D gene: NA
clone size: NA

CDR3 protein: CASSLSRDYGADTQYF
CDR3 DNA: TGTGCCAGCAGCTTAAGTCGCGACTACGGGGCAGATACGCAGTATTTT
V gene: TRBV7-8
J gene: TRBJ2-3
D gene: NA
clone size: NA

CDR3 protein: CASSWGLAGGLAKNIQYF
CDR3 DNA: TGTGCCAGCAGTTGGGGGCTAGCGGGGGGACTAGCCAAAAACATTCAGTACTTC
V gene: TRBV27
J gene: TRBJ2-4
D gene: TRBD2
clone size: NA

CDR3 protein: CASSLALGGRLGELFF
CDR3 DNA: TGTGCCAGCAGCTTAGCCCTCGGGGGGCGTCTGGGGGAGCTGTTTTTT
V gene: TRBV7-2
J gene: TRBJ2-2
D gene: NA
clone size: NA

CDR3 protein: CASSLVPGGYTF
CDR3 DNA: TGTGCCAGCAGCTTGGTCCCGGGAGGCTACACCTTC
V gene: TRBV5-8
J gene: TRBJ1-2
D gene: NA
clone size: NA

CDR3 protein: CASSEAITTGFGYEQYF
CDR3 DNA: TGTGCCAGCAGTGAAGCCATAACAACAGGGTTCGGTTACGAGCAGTACTTC
V gene: TRBV6-1
J gene: TRBJ2-7
D gene: NA
clone size: NA

CDR3 protein: CASSRSGGEAFF
CDR3 DNA: TGTGCCAGCAGCCGTTCCGGGGGTGAAGCTTTCTTT
V gene: TRBV6-5
J gene: TRBJ1-1
D gene: NA
clone size: NA

CDR3 protein: CASSYRQRERGEQYF
CDR3 DNA: TGTGCCAGCAGTTACAGGCAGCGGGAGAGGGGCGAGCAGTACTTC
V gene: TRBV6-6
J gene: TRBJ2-7
D gene: TRBD2
clone size: NA

CDR3 protein: CATSDSGIWGQPQHF
CDR3 DNA: TGTGCCACCAGTGATTCCGGGATCTGGGGACAGCCCCAGCATTTT
V gene: TRBV24-1
J gene: TRBJ1-5
D gene: NA
clone size: NA

CDR3 protein: CASSPFSTRNEQFF
CDR3 DNA: TGTGCCAGCTCACCCTTTTCAACTAGGAATGAGCAGTTCTTC
V gene: TRBV18
J gene: TRBJ2-1
D gene: NA
clone size: NA

CDR3 protein: CASSLFWGDEAFF
CDR3 DNA: TGTGCCAGCAGTTTATTTTGGGGGGATGAAGCTTTCTTT
V gene: TRBV27
J gene: TRBJ1-1
D gene: NA
clone size: NA

CDR3 protein: CASSQDRVDYGYTF
CDR3 DNA: TGTGCCAGCAGCCAAGACAGGGTCGACTATGGCTACACCTTC
V gene: TRBV4-2
J gene: TRBJ1-2
D gene: NA
clone size: NA

CDR3 protein: CASSVGPIGQGTPIGYTF
CDR3 DNA: TGTGCCAGCAGCGTAGGACCCATCGGACAGGGCACCCCTATTGGCTACACCTTC
V gene: TRBV9
J gene: TRBJ1-2
D gene: TRBD1
clone size: NA

CDR3 protein: CASSEGTGARSPLHF
CDR3 DNA: TGTGCCAGCAGTGAAGGGACAGGAGCTCGTTCACCCCTCCACTTT
V gene: TRBV6-1
J gene: TRBJ1-6
D gene: TRBD1
clone size: NA

CDR3 protein: CAWSVLEGAYGYTF
CDR3 DNA: TGTGCCTGGAGTGTATTGGAGGGGGCCTATGGCTACACCTTC
V gene: TRBV30
J gene: TRBJ1-2
D gene: TRBD1
clone size: NA

CDR3 protein: CASSFRLAGWRTGELFF
CDR3 DNA: TGTGCCAGCAGCTTCCGGCTAGCGGGATGGAGAACCGGGGAGCTGTTTTTT
V gene: TRBV5-6
J gene: TRBJ2-2
D gene: TRBD2
clone size: NA

CDR3 protein: CATSRALSGRTDTQYF
CDR3 DNA: TGTGCCACCAGCAGAGCCCTTAGCGGGAGGACAGATACGCAGTATTTT
V gene: TRBV15
J gene: TRBJ2-3
D gene: TRBD2
clone size: NA

CDR3 protein: CASSLTKLAAINEQFF
CDR3 DNA: TGTGCCAGCAGCTTAACAAAACTAGCGGCGATCAATGAGCAGTTCTTC
V gene: TRBV7-3
J gene: TRBJ2-1
D gene: TRBD2
clone size: few

CDR3 protein: CASSLRRGLQDTQYF
CDR3 DNA: TGTGCCAGCTCACTACGGCGGGGGCTCCAGGATACGCAGTATTTT
V gene: TRBV18
J gene: TRBJ2-3
D gene: NA
clone size: NA